The clone carrying this T cell receptor beta chain was seen many times. Its target is not known. Extraction of PBMCs used under 13 ml of fresh peripheral blood. Regions amplified from RNA transcripts were the TCR beta CDR3 regions. First-round RT-PCR with HTBI primers amplified the TCR CDR3 region. TCRdb re-called the multiplex PCR reads with MiXCR, one entry per CDR3 protein. The sample records some 600,000 distinct CDR3 sequences, approximately 15% being singletons. The sample is drawn from a study of T cells in Graves' hyperthyroidism and ophthalmopathy. Findings and caveats of the study: Appearing also in blood were most of the thyroid clonotypes expanded above 0.001. Ophthalmopathy cases were set apart from stable hyperthyroidism by a 13 V-J model.

The receptor was derived from a woman aged 30 to 39 with Graves' hyperthyroidism that later progressed to Graves' ophthalmopathy. Sequenced sample: blood.

In DNA form, the CDR3 reads TGTGCCAGCAGCGTACTTTTGACGGGAGGGCACACCGGGGAGCTGTTTTTT. Translation: CASSVLLTGGHTGELFF. This rearrangement joins TRBV9 to TRBJ2-2; TRBD2 matches at 8 bases. The CDR3 is made up of 17 amino acids. V shed 1 base, J shed 3 bases, and the junction held 8 bases outside the gene matches. The germline V gene encodes CDR1 SGDLS and CDR2 YYNGEE.